The T cell receptor beta chain described here comes from a study of blood T cell repertoires in COVID-19. Study details: Researchers got acute and convalescent COVID-19 samples from the United States, Italy and Spain. T cells, B-cell-depleted T cells, or PBMCs provided the cDNA or gDNA that served as material.

Original processing notes: Reference gene primer amplification gave nucleated cell count estimates. Method: immunoSEQ multiplex PCR; TCRdb's copy keeps in-frame clones and lacks some. Clone size and the V and J calls come from that table; the DNA yielded D and trimming. The table shows a few hundred thousand clones, with 75% to 85% occurring only once. The CDR3 covers 14 residues. The V gene's germline CDR1 is SGHNT and CDR2 YENEEA. V lost 1 base, J lost 10 bases, and 11 bases lay in between. The sequenced sample was peripheral blood. This receptor was taken from a man aged 35 to 55 who had recovered from COVID-19. The chain couples TRBV11-3 to TRBJ1-6, with a weak D call TRBD1 (5 bases). CDR3 nucleotide sequence: TGTGCCAGCAGCTTAGGGCAGGGAGGCTCACCCCTCCACTTT. It yields the protein CASSLGQGGSPLHF.